This T cell receptor (beta chain) was identified in a study of OX40 agonist ivuxolimab in advanced cancers. Background on the study: Recorded diagnoses for dose-escalation patients were hepatocellular carcinoma, melanoma, renal cell or head and neck cancer. Study-wide results and caveats: Antigen targets of the expanded peripheral T cells went undetermined.

This clone was observed once. Its target is not known. Losses at the gene ends were 8 bases for V and 4 bases for J; bases not matched to a gene: 13. There are 15 residues in the CDR3. The germline V gene has CDR1 GTSNPN and CDR2 SVGIG (reference sequence). Autoimmune disease history or systemic immunosuppression disqualified patients. Blood samples were obtained at baseline, cycle 4 day 1, and cycle 7 day 1. The data were produced by immunoSEQ multiplex PCR, yet TCRdb's version contains in-frame clones alone and is incomplete. The table has 100,000 or so clones, more than 75% seen once; the top ten hold around 2%.

The gene calls are TRBV30 and TRBJ2-2; 7 bases line up with TRBD1. The starting material was CD4+ or CD8+ T cells sorted from blood, obtained in a trial of the OX40 agonist ivuxolimab. This receptor was identified in an adult with an advanced solid tumor such as melanoma, head and neck, liver or kidney cancer. The CDR3 protein is CARLNRGLSTGELFF. The CDR3 DNA reads TGTGCCCGCCTAAACAGGGGATTGAGCACCGGGGAGCTGTTTTTT.